A single sample is the source of the 10 T cell receptor beta chains below, sequenced in a study of shared clonotypes between healthy human individuals (TCRdb year 2020). The library came from the immunoSEQ multiplex PCR assay. In TCRdb, the immuneACCESS table is reduced to in-frame sequences with V and J assigned. These tables do not hold every clone; where another copy was compared, an unresolved V gene accounts for under half, and the others remain unexplained. The sample yields roughly 410,000 clones; about 96% were counted once. The top ten clonotypes cover about 0.32% of the sample. The sample taken for sequencing was memory CD8+ T cells sorted from blood. Sample cell subset or site, as interpreted from the label and publication: CD45RO+ cells pooled with CCR7-negative TemRA cells. These receptors were collected from a man under 40 in good health.

The count of this clone is one. Written as DNA, the CDR3 is TGTGCCATCAGTGCGGGCGGGAGGGTGGTTGCCGAGCAGTACTTC. Its translation is CAISAGGRVVAEQYF. This chain connects TRBV10-3 to TRBJ2-7; 9 nucleotides line up with TRBD2. Trimming cost V 4 bases and J 6 bases; bases outside gene matches: 10. This CDR3 comprises 15 residues. CDR1 is ENHRY, CDR2 SYGVKD, per germline.

With respect to this clone: Within the sample, other DNA sequences also encode this same CDR3. The genes are TRBV2 and TRBJ1-6; D call uncertain. Trimming pared 3 bases from V and 6 bases from J, leaving 3 bases between. This CDR3 has 12 amino acids. Germline CDR1 SNHLY, CDR2 FYNNEI. The CDR3 coding sequence is TGTGCCAGCAGTGAGGGTAATTCACCCCTCCACTTT. Translated: CASSEGNSPLHF.

The chain links TRBV6-5 to TRBJ2-1; D is possibly TRBD1 or TRBD2 (5 bases each). The CDR3 totals 15 residues. Deletions cut 4 bases from V and 5 bases from J, with 15 bases between. Germline V CDR1 and CDR2: MNHEY, SVGAGI. The CDR3: CASSSGTLWNNEQFF. CDR3 DNA sequence: TGTGCCAGCAGTTCCGGGACCCTTTGGAACAATGAGCAGTTCTTC.

CDR3 sequence: CASRGTESNYGYTF. The DNA of the CDR3 is TGTGCCAGCAGAGGGACAGAGTCTAACTATGGCTACACCTTC. V usage is TRBV6-5 and J usage is TRBJ1-2; 7 positions match TRBD1. V lost 6 bases and J lost 0; bases outside the gene matches: 4. Germline V CDR1 and CDR2: MNHEY, SVGAGI. The CDR3 consists of 14 residues.

The chain's CDR3 is CASSPSSRGQYF. The CDR3 region has the DNA TGTGCCAGCAGCCCCTCTTCCCGGGGGCAGTATTTT. The chain couples TRBV9 to TRBJ2-3; possibly TRBD2 for D (5 bases). V gave up 4 bases and J gave up 11 bases, with 14 bases separating them. CDR1 and CDR2 (germline): SGDLS, YYNGEE. The length of the CDR3 is 12 residues.

The J gene is TRBJ2-6, the V gene TRBV28; TRBD1 matches 7 bases. With 4 bases clipped from V and 4 bases from J, the junction kept 4 bases outside the gene matches. Per germline, CDR1 MDHEN and CDR2 SYDVKM. This CDR3 is built from 15 residues. The chain's CDR3 is CASSSGTAGANVLTF. The DNA for the CDR3 is TGTGCCAGCAGTTCCGGGACAGCCGGGGCCAACGTCCTGACTTTC.

The chain combines TRBV29-1 with TRBJ1-4; 8 nucleotides agree with TRBD1. The length of the CDR3 is 12 residues. The germline V gene has CDR1 SQVTM and CDR2 ANQGSEA. The J segment lost 8 bases and the V segment lost 7 bases, leaving 6 bases of the junction unmatched. CDR3 sequence (DNA): TGCAGCGCAACAGGGGGAGAGGAAAAACTGTTTTTT. This translates into CSATGGEEKLFF.

This clone was observed once. The V gene is TRBV5-1, the J gene TRBJ1-3; D is unclear. Trimming took 4 bases from V and 4 from J, leaving 9 bases between them. The germline gives CDR1 SGHRS, CDR2 YFSETQ. The CDR3 length is 13 residues. The CDR3 DNA sequence: TGCGCCAGCAGCGGCTTGGGAGGAAACACCATATATTTT. This encodes CASSGLGGNTIYF. Together with reference TRBV5-1 and TRBJ1-3, the CDR3 gives the full variable domain: KAGVTQTPRYLIKTRGQQVTLSCSPISGHRSVSWYQQTPGQGLQFLFEYFSETQRNKGNFPGRFSGRQFSNSRSEMNVSTLELGDSALYLCASSGLGGNTIYFGEGSWLTVV.

The V gene is TRBV28, the J gene TRBJ2-3, with TRBD2 identical over 10 bases. In germline, CDR1 is MDHEN, CDR2 SYDVKM. V lost 5 bases, J lost 2 bases, and 1 base stayed unmatched. The CDR3 extends over 14 amino acids. CDR3 amino acids: CASSSGRATDTQYF. In nucleotides, the CDR3 is TGTGCCAGCAGTAGCGGGAGGGCCACAGATACGCAGTATTTT.

This clone came up a few times. The chain is built from TRBV5-1 and TRBJ2-7; perhaps TRBD1 as D (8 bases). Trimming shortened V by 4 bases and J by 4 bases, and 18 bases separated the two germline ends. Germline CDR1 SGHRS, CDR2 YFSETQ. The CDR3 runs 15 residues. The CDR3 spells CASSQGAGVRYEQYF. The DNA for the CDR3 is TGCGCCAGCAGCCAGGGGGCGGGAGTTCGGTACGAGCAGTACTTC.